Only a few counts were recorded for the clone carrying this T cell receptor beta chain. Its antigen is unknown. This specimen belongs to a study of early T cells in non-severe SARS-CoV-2 infection. Whole-study context: Bulk RNA taken from unsorted whole blood was sequenced, leaving chains unpaired.

Unique molecular identifiers were attached to individual cDNA molecules. MiXCR was run by TCRdb on the 5' RACE reads, yielding one entry per CDR3 protein. The repertoire consists of approximately 79,000 distinct CDR3 sequences, with under 15% occurring once and the leading ten covering 5.5% to 7.5%. Findings and limits, study-wide: Anti-spike CD8 specificities were favored by VDJdb matching, whose results missed private and CD4 specificities.

Material: whole blood. This TCR came from an adult who was a healthcare worker with PCR-confirmed SARS-CoV-2 infection or an uninfected control (not recorded which).

The CDR3 DNA reads TGTGCCAGCAGCCCGTTCCAGGGGTACACTGAAGCTTTCTTT. It specifies CASSPFQGYTEAFF. The genes are TRBV7-9 and TRBJ1-1; D may be TRBD1 (6 bases). The V gene's germline CDR1 is SEHNR and CDR2 FQNEAQ (reference sequence). The V and J ends lost 5 bases and 3 bases respectively, with 13 bases between them. The CDR3 length is 14 residues.